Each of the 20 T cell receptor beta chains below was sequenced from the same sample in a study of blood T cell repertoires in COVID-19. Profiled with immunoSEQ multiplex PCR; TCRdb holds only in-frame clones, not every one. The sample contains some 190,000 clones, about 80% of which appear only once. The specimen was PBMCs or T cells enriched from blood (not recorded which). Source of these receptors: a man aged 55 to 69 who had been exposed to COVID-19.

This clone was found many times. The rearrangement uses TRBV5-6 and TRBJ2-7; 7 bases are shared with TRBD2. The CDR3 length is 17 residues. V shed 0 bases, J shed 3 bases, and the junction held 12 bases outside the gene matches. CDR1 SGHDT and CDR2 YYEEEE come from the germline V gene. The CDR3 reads CASSLALSGEGHYEQYF. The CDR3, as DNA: TGTGCCAGCAGCTTGGCCTTGTCGGGGGAGGGCCACTACGAGCAGTACTTC.

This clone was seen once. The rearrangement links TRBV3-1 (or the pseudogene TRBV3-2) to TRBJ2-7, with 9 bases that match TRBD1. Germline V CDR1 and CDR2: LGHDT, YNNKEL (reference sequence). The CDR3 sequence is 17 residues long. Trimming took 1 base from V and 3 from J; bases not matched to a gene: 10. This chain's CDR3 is CASSQARRGGQGYEQYF. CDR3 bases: TGTGCCAGCAGCCAAGCCCGCCGAGGGGGACAGGGCTACGAGCAGTACTTC.

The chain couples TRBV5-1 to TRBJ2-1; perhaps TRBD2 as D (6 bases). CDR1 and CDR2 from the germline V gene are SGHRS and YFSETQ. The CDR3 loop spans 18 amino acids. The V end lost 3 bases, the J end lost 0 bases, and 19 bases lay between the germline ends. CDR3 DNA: TGCGCCAGCAGCTCCCCATTGGGTCGGGAGAGCTCCTACAATGAGCAGTTCTTC. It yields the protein CASSSPLGRESSYNEQFF.

The chain's CDR3 is CASSLIAESTYEQYF. The DNA for the CDR3 is TGTGCCAGCAGCTTAATAGCGGAATCGACCTACGAGCAGTACTTC. V gene TRBV7-3 combines with J gene TRBJ2-7; the D gene is possibly TRBD2 (6 bases). Germline-derived CDR1 and CDR2 are SGHTA and FQGTGA. V was clipped by 1 base and J by 2 bases, with 12 bases between them. The CDR3 loop spans 15 amino acids.

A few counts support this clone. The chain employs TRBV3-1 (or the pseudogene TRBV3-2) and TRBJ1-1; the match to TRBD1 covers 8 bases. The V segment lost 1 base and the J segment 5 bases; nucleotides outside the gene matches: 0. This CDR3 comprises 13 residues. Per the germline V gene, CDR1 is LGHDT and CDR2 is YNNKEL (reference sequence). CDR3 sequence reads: CASSQGQGTEAFF. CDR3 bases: TGTGCCAGCAGCCAAGGACAGGGGACTGAAGCTTTCTTT.

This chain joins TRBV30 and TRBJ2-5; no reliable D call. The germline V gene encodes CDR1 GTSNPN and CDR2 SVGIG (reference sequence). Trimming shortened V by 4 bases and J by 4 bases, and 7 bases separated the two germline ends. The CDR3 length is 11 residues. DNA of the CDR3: TGTGCCTGGAAAGCAAGAGAGACCCAGTACTTC. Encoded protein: CAWKARETQYF.

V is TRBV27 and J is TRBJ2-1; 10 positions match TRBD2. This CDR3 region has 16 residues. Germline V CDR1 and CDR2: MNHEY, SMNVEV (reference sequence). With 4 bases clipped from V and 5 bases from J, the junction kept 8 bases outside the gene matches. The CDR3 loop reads CASSSETSGVDNEQFF. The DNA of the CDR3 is TGTGCCAGCAGTTCGGAAACTAGCGGGGTTGACAATGAGCAGTTCTTC.

The CDR3 spells CASSSDQVRGNTIYF. As DNA, the CDR3 is TGTGCCAGCAGCTCCGACCAGGTTCGTGGAAACACCATATATTTT. The chain carries TRBV5-5 and TRBJ1-3; D ambiguous. Germline CDR1 is SGHKS and CDR2 is YYEKEE (reference sequence). Trimming pared 3 bases from V and 3 bases from J, leaving 13 bases between. The CDR3 runs to 15 residues.

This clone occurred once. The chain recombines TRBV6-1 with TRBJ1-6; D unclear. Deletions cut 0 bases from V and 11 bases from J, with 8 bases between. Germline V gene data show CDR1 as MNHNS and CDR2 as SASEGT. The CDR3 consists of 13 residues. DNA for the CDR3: TGTGCCAGCAGTGAAGCCCCCGGTACACCCCTCCACTTT. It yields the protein CASSEAPGTPLHF.

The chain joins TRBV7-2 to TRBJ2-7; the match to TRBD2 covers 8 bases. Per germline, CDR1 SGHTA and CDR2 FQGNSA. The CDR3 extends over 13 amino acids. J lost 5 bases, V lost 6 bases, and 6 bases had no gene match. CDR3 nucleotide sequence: TGTGCCAGCAGGAGCGGGGGTGCCCACGAGCAGTACTTC. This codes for CASRSGGAHEQYF.

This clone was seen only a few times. For the CDR3, the DNA is TGTGCCAGCAGGCCTGATGCACTTTATGGCTACACCTTC. The encoded protein is CASRPDALYGYTF. V gene TRBV6-1 combines with J gene TRBJ1-2, with unresolved D. The V end lost 6 bases, the J end lost 5 bases, and 13 bases lay between the germline ends. The CDR3 spans 13 residues. In germline, CDR1 is MNHNS, CDR2 SASEGT.

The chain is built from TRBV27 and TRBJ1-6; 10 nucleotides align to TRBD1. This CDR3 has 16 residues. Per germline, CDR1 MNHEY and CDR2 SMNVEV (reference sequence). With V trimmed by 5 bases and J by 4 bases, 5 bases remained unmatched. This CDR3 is CASSPWTGGYNSPLHF. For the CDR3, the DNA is TGTGCCAGCAGTCCCTGGACAGGGGGTTATAATTCACCCCTCCACTTT.

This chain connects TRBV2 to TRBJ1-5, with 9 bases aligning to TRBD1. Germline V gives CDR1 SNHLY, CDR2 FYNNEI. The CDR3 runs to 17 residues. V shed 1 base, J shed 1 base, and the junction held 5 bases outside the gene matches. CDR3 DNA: TGTGCCAGCAGTGAAGGGACAGGGGATATAAGCAATCAGCCCCAGCATTTT. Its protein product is CASSEGTGDISNQPQHF. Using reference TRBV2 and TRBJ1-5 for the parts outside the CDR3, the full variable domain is EPEVTQTPSHQVTQMGQEVILRCVPISNHLYFYWYRQILGQKVEFLVSFYNNEISEKSEIFDDQFSVERPDGSNFTLKIRSTKLEDSAMYFCASSEGTGDISNQPQHFGDGTRLSIL.

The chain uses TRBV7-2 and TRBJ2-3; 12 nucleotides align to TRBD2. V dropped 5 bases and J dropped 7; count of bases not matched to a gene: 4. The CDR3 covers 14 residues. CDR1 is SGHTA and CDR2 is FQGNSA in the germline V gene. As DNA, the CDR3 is TGTGCCAGCAGCCGGACTAGCGGGGACTATACGCAGTATTTT. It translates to CASSRTSGDYTQYF. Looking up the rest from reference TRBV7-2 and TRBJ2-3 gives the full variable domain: GAGVSQSPSNKVTEKGKDVELRCDPISGHTALYWYRQSLGQGLEFLIYFQGNSAPDKSGLPSDRFSAERTGGSVSTLTIQRTQQEDSAVYLCASSRTSGDYTQYFGPGTRLTVL.

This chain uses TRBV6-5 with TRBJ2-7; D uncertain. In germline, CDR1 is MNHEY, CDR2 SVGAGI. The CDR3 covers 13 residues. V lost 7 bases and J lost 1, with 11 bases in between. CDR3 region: CASTKTASYEQYF. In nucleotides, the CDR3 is TGTGCCAGCACCAAGACTGCATCCTACGAGCAGTACTTC.

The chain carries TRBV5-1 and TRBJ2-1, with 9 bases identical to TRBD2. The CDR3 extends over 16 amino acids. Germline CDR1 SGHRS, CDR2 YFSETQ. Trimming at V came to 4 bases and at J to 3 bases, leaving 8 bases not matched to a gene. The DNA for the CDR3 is TGCGCCAGCAGCACGGGGGGGACTAGCATCTACAATGAGCAGTTCTTC. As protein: CASSTGGTSIYNEQFF. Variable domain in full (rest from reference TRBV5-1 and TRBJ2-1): KAGVTQTPRYLIKTRGQQVTLSCSPISGHRSVSWYQQTPGQGLQFLFEYFSETQRNKGNFPGRFSGRQFSNSRSEMNVSTLELGDSALYLCASSTGGTSIYNEQFFGPGTRLTVL.

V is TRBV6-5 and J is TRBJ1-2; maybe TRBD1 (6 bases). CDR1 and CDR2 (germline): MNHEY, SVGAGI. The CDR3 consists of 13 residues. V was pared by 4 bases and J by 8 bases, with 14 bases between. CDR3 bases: TGTGCCAGCAGTTTGGTCGGGGGGCTCGGCTACACCTTC. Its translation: CASSLVGGLGYTF.

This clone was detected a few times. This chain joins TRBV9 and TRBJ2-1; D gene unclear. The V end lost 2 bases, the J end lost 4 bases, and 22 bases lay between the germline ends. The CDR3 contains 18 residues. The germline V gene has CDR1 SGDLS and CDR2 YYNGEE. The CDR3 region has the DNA TGTGCCAGCAGCGTTCGAGCTAGTTTCATATCGGGTTACAATGAGCAGTTCTTC. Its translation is CASSVRASFISGYNEQFF.

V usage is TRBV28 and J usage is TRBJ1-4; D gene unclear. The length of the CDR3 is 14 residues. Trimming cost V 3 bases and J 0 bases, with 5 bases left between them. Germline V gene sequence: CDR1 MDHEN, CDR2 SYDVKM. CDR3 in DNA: TGTGCCAGCAGTTTCTATGCAACTAATGAAAAACTGTTTTTT. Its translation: CASSFYATNEKLFF.

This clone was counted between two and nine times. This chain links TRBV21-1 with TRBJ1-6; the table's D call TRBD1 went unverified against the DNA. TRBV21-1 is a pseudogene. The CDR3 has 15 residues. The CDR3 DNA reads TGTGCCAGCAGCAAAAAGGACAGGGGGACGACGCCCCTCCACTTT. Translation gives CASSKKDRGTTPLHF.